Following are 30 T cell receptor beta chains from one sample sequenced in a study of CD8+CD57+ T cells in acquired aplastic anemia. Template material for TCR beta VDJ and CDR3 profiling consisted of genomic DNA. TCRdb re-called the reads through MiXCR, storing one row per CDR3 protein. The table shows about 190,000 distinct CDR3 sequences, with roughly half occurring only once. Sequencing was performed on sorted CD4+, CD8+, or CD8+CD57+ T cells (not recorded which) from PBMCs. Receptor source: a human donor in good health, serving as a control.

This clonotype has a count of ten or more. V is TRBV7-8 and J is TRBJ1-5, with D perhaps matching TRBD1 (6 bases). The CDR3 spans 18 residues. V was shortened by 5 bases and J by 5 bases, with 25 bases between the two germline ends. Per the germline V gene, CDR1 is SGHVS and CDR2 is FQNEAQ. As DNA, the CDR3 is TGTGCCAGCAGCCCCAGGATCCCGGGCGTAAGGGGGGATCAGCCCCAGCATTTT. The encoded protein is CASSPRIPGVRGDQPQHF. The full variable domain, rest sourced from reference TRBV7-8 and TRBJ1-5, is GAGVSQSPRYKVAKRGQDVALRCDPISGHVSLFWYQQALGQGPEFLTYFQNEAQLDKSGLPSDRFFAERPEGSVSTLKIQRTQQEDSAVYLCASSPRIPGVRGDQPQHFGDGTRLSIL.

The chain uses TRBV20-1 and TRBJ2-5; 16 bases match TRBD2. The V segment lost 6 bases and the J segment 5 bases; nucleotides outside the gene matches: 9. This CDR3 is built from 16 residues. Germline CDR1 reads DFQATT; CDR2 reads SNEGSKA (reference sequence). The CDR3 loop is CSARGLAGGPSETQYF. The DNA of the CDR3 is TGCAGTGCCCGGGGACTAGCGGGGGGGCCTAGTGAGACCCAGTACTTC.

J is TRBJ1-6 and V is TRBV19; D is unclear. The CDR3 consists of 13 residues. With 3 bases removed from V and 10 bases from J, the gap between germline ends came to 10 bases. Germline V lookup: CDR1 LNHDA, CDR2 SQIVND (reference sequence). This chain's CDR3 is CASSIGGNSPLHF. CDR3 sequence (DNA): TGTGCCAGTAGTATTGGTGGGAACTCACCCCTCCACTTT.

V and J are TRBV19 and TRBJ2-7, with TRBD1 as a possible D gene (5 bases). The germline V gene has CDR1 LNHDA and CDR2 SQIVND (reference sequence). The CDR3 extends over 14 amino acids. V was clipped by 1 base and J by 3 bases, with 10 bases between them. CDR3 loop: CASSIVIDSYEQYF. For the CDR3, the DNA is TGTGCCAGTAGTATAGTTATCGACAGCTACGAGCAGTACTTC.

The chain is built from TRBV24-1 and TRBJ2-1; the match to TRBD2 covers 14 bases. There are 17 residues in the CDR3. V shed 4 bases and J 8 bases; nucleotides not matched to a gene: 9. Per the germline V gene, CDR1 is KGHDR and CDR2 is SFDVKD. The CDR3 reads CATSDPGTSGSRYEQFF. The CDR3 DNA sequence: TGTGCCACCAGTGACCCCGGGACTAGCGGGAGTAGGTATGAGCAGTTCTTC.

The CDR3 loop reads CASVPGQGRLEQFF. The DNA of the CDR3 is TGTGCCAGCGTTCCGGGACAGGGACGATTGGAGCAGTTCTTC. V and J are TRBV2 and TRBJ2-1, with TRBD1 matching over 9 bases. There are 14 residues in the CDR3. V shed 8 bases, J shed 10 bases, and the junction held 12 bases outside the gene matches. The germline gives CDR1 SNHLY, CDR2 FYNNEI.

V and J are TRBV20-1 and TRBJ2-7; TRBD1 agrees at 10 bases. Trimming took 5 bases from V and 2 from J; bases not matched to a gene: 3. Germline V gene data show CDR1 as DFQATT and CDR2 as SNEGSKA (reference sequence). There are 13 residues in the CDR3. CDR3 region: CSARDRGTYEQYF. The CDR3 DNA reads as TGCAGTGCTCGGGACAGGGGAACCTACGAGCAGTACTTC.

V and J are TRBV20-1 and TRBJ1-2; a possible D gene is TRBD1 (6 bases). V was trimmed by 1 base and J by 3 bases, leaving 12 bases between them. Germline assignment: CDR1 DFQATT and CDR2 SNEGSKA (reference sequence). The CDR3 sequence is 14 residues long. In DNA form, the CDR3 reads TGCAGTGCTAGAGCTGAGGGGGAGGACTATGGCTACACCTTC. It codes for CSARAEGEDYGYTF.

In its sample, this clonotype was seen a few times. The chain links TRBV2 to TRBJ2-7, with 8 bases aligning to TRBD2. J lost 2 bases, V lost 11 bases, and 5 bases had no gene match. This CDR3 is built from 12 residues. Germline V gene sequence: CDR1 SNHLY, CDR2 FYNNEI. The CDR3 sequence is CAVLAGPYEQYF. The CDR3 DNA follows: TGTGCCGTGTTAGCGGGGCCCTACGAGCAGTACTTC.

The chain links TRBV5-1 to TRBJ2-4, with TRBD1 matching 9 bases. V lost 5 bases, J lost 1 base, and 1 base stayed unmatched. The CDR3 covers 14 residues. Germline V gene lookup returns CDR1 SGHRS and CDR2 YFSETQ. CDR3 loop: CASRGQGAKNIQYF. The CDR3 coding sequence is TGCGCCAGCAGAGGACAGGGGGCCAAAAACATTCAGTACTTC.

CDR3 region: CASSLWGSGTEAFF. In nucleotides, the CDR3 is TGTGCCAGCAGCTTGTGGGGGAGTGGCACTGAAGCTTTCTTT. The rearrangement uses TRBV5-4 and TRBJ1-1; possibly TRBD1 for D (5 bases). The germline V and J ends were trimmed by 1 base and 4 bases, with 11 bases remaining between them. CDR1 SGHNT and CDR2 YYREEE come from the germline V gene (reference sequence). The CDR3 sequence is 14 residues long.

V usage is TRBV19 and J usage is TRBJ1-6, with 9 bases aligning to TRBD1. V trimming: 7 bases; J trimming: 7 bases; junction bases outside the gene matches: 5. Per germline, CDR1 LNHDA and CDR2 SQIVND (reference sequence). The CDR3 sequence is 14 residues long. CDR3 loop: CASTIGTGNSPLHF. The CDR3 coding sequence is TGTGCCAGTACTATCGGGACAGGGAATTCACCCCTCCACTTT.

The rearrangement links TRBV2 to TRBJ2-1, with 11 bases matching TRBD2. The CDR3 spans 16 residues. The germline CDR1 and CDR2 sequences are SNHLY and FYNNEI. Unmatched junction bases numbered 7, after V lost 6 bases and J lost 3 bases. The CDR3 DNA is TGTGCCAGCAGCCTCGGACTAGCGGGTAACTACAATGAGCAGTTCTTC. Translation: CASSLGLAGNYNEQFF.

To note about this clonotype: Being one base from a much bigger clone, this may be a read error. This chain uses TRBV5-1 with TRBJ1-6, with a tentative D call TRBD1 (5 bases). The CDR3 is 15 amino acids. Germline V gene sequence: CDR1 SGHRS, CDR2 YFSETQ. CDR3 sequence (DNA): TGCGCCAGCAACCCTGGAGGGGATTTCTACTACGAGCTGTACTTC. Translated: CASNPGGDFYYELYF.

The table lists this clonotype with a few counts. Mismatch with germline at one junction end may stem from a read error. CDR3 nucleotide sequence: TGCGCTAGCAGCCGTGAAGGGGACAGCAGTTCACCCCTCCACTTT. It encodes CASSREGDSSSPLHF. The chain links TRBV5-1 to TRBJ1-6; 7 bases fit TRBD1. The CDR3 sequence is 15 residues long. Germline V gene data show CDR1 as SGHRS and CDR2 as YFSETQ.

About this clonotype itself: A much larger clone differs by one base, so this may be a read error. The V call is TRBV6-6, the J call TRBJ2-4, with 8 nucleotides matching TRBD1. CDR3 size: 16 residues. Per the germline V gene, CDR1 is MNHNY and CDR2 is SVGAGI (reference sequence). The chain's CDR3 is CASSYGQGIAKNIRYF. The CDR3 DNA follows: TGTGCCAGCAGTTACGGACAGGGAATAGCCAAAAACATTCGGTACTTC.

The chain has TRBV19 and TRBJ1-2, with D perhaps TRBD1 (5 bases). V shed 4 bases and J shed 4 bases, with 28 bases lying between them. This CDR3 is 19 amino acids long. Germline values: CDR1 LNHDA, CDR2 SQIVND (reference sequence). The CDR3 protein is CASSTNGPRTGLAFYGYTF. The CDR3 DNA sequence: TGTGCCAGTAGTACCAATGGCCCCAGGACGGGACTCGCCTTCTATGGCTACACCTTC.

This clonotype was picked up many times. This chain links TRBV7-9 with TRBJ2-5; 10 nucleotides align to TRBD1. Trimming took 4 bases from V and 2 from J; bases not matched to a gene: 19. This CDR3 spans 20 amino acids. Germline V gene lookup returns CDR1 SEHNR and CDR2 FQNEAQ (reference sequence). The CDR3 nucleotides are TGTGCCAGCAGCTCGCCGAATCGCCGACAGGGGGCGCCGGGTCAAGAGACCCAGTACTTC. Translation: CASSSPNRRQGAPGQETQYF.

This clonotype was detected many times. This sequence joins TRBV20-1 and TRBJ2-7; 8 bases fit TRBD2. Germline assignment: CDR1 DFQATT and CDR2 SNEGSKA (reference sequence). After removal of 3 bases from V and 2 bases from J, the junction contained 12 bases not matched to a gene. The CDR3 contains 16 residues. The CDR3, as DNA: TGCAGTGCTAGCGGGGGGGTACACAGGGCAGCCTACGAGCAGTACTTC. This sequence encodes CSASGGVHRAAYEQYF.

For the CDR3, the DNA is TGCAGTGCTCCTTCCAGCACCGACAATGAGCAGTTCTTC. Its protein product is CSAPSSTDNEQFF. The chain has TRBV20-1 and TRBJ2-1; D gene uncertain. From germline, CDR1 is DFQATT and CDR2 SNEGSKA (reference sequence). The CDR3 runs to 13 residues. The V and J ends lost 5 bases and 5 bases respectively, with 13 bases between them.

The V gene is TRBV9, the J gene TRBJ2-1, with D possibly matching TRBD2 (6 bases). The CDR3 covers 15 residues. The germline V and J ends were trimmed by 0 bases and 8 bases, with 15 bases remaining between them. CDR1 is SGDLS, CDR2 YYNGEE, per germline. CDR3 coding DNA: TGTGCCAGCAGCGTAGCTCTGGAGGGGTGGTATGAGCAGTTCTTC. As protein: CASSVALEGWYEQFF.

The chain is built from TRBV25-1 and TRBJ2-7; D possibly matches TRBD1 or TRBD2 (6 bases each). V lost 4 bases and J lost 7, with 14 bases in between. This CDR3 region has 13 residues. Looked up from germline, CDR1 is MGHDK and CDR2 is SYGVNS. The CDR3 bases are TGTGCCAGCAGTGGGGGGGCCTTGGGGGAGCAGTACTTC. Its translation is CASSGGALGEQYF.

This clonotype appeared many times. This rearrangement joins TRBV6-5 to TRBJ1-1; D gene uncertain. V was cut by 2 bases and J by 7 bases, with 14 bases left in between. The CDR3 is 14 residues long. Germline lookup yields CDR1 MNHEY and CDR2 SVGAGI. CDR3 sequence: CASSYETETSEAFF. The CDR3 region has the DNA TGTGCCAGCAGTTACGAGACGGAGACCAGTGAAGCTTTCTTT.

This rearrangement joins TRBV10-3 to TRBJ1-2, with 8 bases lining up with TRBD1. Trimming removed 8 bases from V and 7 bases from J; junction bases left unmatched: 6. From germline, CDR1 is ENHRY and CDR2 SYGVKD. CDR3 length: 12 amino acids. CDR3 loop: CAIEDRGRGYTF. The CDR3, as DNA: TGTGCCATCGAAGACAGGGGCCGTGGCTACACCTTC.

DNA of the CDR3: TGCGCCAGCAGCTTTACGGGCTACGAGCAGTACTTC. Translating gives CASSFTGYEQYF. The chain has TRBV5-1 and TRBJ2-7; D not resolved. CDR3 length: 12 residues. Germline assignment: CDR1 SGHRS and CDR2 YFSETQ. Trimming removed 2 bases from V and 3 bases from J, with 6 bases in between.

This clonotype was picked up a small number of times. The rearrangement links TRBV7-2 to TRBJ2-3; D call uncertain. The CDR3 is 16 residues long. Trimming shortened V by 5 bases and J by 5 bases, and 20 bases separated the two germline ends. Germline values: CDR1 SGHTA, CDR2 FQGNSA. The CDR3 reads CASSPGLMGWGDTQYF. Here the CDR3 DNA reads TGTGCCAGCAGCCCTGGATTAATGGGGTGGGGAGATACGCAGTATTTT.

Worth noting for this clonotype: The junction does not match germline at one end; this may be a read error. CDR3 DNA sequence: TGTGCCAGCAGCCAAGTTGCGGGGGATAATTCGCCCCTCCACTTT. Translated: CASSQVAGDNSPLHF. The gene calls are TRBV7-9 and TRBJ1-6; possible D gene TRBD1, 5 bases. The CDR3 is 15 residues long. Germline CDR1 reads SEHNR; CDR2 reads FQNEAQ (reference sequence).

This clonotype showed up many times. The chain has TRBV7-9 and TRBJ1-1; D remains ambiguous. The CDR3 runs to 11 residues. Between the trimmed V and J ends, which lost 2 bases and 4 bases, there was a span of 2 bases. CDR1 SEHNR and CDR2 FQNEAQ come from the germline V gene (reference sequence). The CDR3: CASSLLTEAFF. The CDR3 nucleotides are TGTGCCAGCAGCTTACTCACTGAAGCTTTCTTT.

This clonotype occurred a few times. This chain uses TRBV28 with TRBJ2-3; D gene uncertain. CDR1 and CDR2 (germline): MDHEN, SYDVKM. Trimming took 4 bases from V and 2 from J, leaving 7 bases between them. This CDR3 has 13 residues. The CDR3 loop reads CASSSRPTDTQYF. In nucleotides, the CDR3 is TGTGCCAGCAGTTCCCGGCCCACAGATACGCAGTATTTT.

CDR3 amino acids: CATRVGRGLGETQYF. DNA of the CDR3: TGTGCCACCCGGGTTGGGCGGGGCCTGGGAGAGACCCAGTACTTC. The chain couples TRBV19 to TRBJ2-5, with TRBD2 as a possible D gene (6 bases). The CDR3 is made up of 15 amino acids. The germline gives CDR1 LNHDA, CDR2 SQIVND (reference sequence). V was trimmed by 10 bases and J by 4 bases, leaving 22 bases between them. Based on the CDR3 plus reference TRBV19 and TRBJ2-5, the full variable domain is DGGITQSPKYLFRKEGQNVTLSCEQNLNHDAMYWYRQDPGQGLRLIYYSQIVNDFQKGDIAEGYSVSREKKESFPLTVTSAQKNPTAFYLCATRVGRGLGETQYFGPGTRLLVL.